Reported below is one T cell receptor (beta chain). Germline V CDR1 and CDR2: SSHAT, FNYEAQ (reference sequence). The V segment lost 5 bases and the J segment 3 bases; nucleotides outside the gene matches: 13. CDR3 length equals 18 residues. Living in about two dozen US areas, the participants were between roughly 18 and 89 years of age. Clinical history reported by participants formed the basis on which cohorts were assigned. What the recovered Cohort 3 donors had was two negative PCRs, clearance, or symptom resolution. The assay was immunoSEQ multiplex PCR, and TCRdb's table has in-frame clones only and misses some. The table shows some 250,000 clones, with around 80% occurring only once. The record originates from a study of blood T cell repertoires in COVID-19. Study information: Italy, Spain and the United States were the sources of the convalescent and acute COVID-19 samples.

Sequencing was performed on PBMCs or T cells enriched from blood (not recorded which). The chain couples TRBV7-7 to TRBJ2-1; 10 bases map to TRBD2. The receptor's source is a man aged 35-49 years who had recovered from COVID-19. The CDR3 is CASSPTSSSGGGYNEQFF. CDR3 bases: TGTGCCAGCAGCCCCACTAGTTCTAGCGGGGGTGGCTACAATGAGCAGTTCTTC.